This T cell receptor (beta chain) stems from a study of cytotoxic CD8 clonotypes in ibrutinib-treated CLL. CDR1 and CDR2 (germline): SGDLS, YYNGEE. This CDR3 comprises 17 residues. The junction had 16 bases not matched to a gene; V was cut back by 7 bases and J by 4 bases. Repertoires were generated with immunoSEQ multiplex PCR, while TCRdb's copy carries only in-frame clones and drops some. The table records hundreds of thousands of clones, less than 75% of them present only once. The sample in question was PBMCs, obtained after 24 months of ibrutinib treatment. The receptor's source is a human donor with chronic lymphocytic leukemia. The rearrangement joins TRBV9 to TRBJ2-3; TRBD2 matches 9 bases. Written as DNA, the CDR3 is TGTGCCAGCGGCGGGGGGGAGAAATTTTTTTATGCAGATACGCAGTATTTT. Residues: CASGGGEKFFYADTQYF.